These 32 T cell receptor beta chains were sequenced from one sample in a study of T cell responses to AZD1222 COVID-19 vaccine. Profiling relied on immunoSEQ multiplex PCR, and the TCRdb table lists in-frame clones only, not all of them. The sample holds some 95,000 clones, 85% to 90% seen once. The material sequenced was peripheral blood, taken on day 0 of AZD1222 vaccination. These receptors were obtained from an adult in good health.

This sequence joins TRBV20-1 and TRBJ1-1; the D is unclear. V shed 0 bases and J shed 4 bases, with 3 bases lying between them. Germline V CDR1 and CDR2: DFQATT, SNEGSKA (reference sequence). CDR3 length equals 11 residues. The CDR3 region has the DNA TGCAGTGCTAGAGAGAGCACTGAAGCTTTCTTT. Residues: CSARESTEAFF.

The V call is TRBV5-5, the J call TRBJ2-7; 10 nucleotides match TRBD1. Unmatched junction bases numbered 4, after V lost 6 bases and J lost 1 base. Germline CDR1 is SGHKS and CDR2 is YYEKEE (reference sequence). The CDR3 sequence is 14 residues long. CDR3 residues: CASIPGQGSYEQYF. CDR3 DNA: TGTGCCAGCATTCCGGGACAGGGGTCCTACGAGCAGTACTTC.

This chain connects TRBV15 to TRBJ1-6, with 7 bases matching TRBD1. CDR1 and CDR2 from the germline V gene are LNHNV and YYDKDF (reference sequence). The junction had 8 bases not matched to a gene; V was cut back by 2 bases and J by 1 base. The CDR3 is 18 amino acids. The CDR3 nucleotides read TGTGCCACCAGCAGAACCGGACAGGCTGGGTCCTATAATTCACCCCTCCACTTT. Its protein product is CATSRTGQAGSYNSPLHF.

V and J are TRBV24-1 and TRBJ1-2; D gene unclear. CDR3 size: 14 residues. The germline CDR1 and CDR2 sequences are KGHDR and SFDVKD. The V and J ends lost 10 bases and 3 bases respectively, with 17 bases between them. CDR3 sequence reads: CATRIVAPDYGYTF. Here the CDR3 DNA reads TGTGCCACACGAATTGTGGCGCCTGACTATGGCTACACCTTC.

This chain uses TRBV6-5 with TRBJ2-7, with 11 bases fitting TRBD1. The CDR3 consists of 15 residues. CDR1 and CDR2 from the germline V gene are MNHEY and SVGAGI. The V segment lost 5 bases and the J segment 4 bases; nucleotides outside the gene matches: 7. Here the CDR3 reads CASSTRDRGTYEQYF. The CDR3 DNA follows: TGTGCCAGCAGTACCCGGGACAGGGGGACGTACGAGCAGTACTTC.

This chain links TRBV6-5 with TRBJ1-6; 8 bases map to TRBD1. Germline assignment: CDR1 MNHEY and CDR2 SVGAGI. CDR3 length: 15 amino acids. Germline trimming cut 0 bases from V and 9 bases from J; bases unmatched to any gene: 4. DNA of the CDR3: TGTGCCAGCAGTTACTCACGGACAGGGCCTTCACCCCTCCACTTT. It codes for CASSYSRTGPSPLHF.

The CDR3 is CASSSYWAPGPKGDAQGPLAQYF. The CDR3 region has the DNA TGTGCCAGCAGTTCATATTGGGCCCCCGGGCCAAAAGGCGACGCACAGGGCCCGCTAGCGCAGTATTTT. This chain joins TRBV28 and TRBJ2-3; D may be TRBD1 (6 bases). With 4 bases removed from V and 10 bases from J, the gap between germline ends came to 45 bases. Germline V gene lookup returns CDR1 MDHEN and CDR2 SYDVKM. This CDR3 has 23 amino acids.

The genes are TRBV21-1 and TRBJ2-7; the table's D call, TRBD2, was not checked against the DNA. TRBV21-1 is assigned pseudogene status. The CDR3 consists of 14 residues. The CDR3 protein is CASSKAPTRYEQYF. CDR3 bases: TGTGCCAGCAGCAAAGCACCTACTCGATACGAGCAGTACTTC.

The genes are TRBV11-3 and TRBJ2-2, with 7 bases that match TRBD2. The CDR3 is made up of 14 amino acids. Germline trimming cut 4 bases from V and 6 bases from J; bases unmatched to any gene: 5. Per germline, CDR1 SGHNT and CDR2 YENEEA. The CDR3 DNA is TGTGCCAGCAGCTCCGGACTAGAATCCGGGGAGCTGTTTTTT. This codes for CASSSGLESGELFF.

This clone was picked up one time. The gene calls are TRBV6-2 or TRBV6-3 and TRBJ2-5; D call uncertain. The germline V gene encodes CDR1 MNHEY and CDR2 SVGEGT. V was trimmed by 6 bases and J by 3 bases, leaving 11 bases between them. The CDR3 is made up of 13 amino acids. CDR3 sequence reads: CASSPAAEETQYF. In DNA form, the CDR3 reads TGTGCCAGCAGCCCCGCGGCCGAAGAGACCCAGTACTTC.

This sequence joins TRBV9 and TRBJ1-1, with no clear D. CDR3 size: 11 residues. Germline V gene sequence: CDR1 SGDLS, CDR2 YYNGEE. V was cut by 6 bases and J by 5 bases, with 8 bases left in between. DNA of the CDR3: TGTGCCAGCAACCACGGGACTGAAGCTTTCTTT. It specifies CASNHGTEAFF.

CDR3 sequence: CASSDEEAEAQHF. CDR3 coding DNA: TGTGCCAGCAGTGACGAGGAGGCGGAGGCCCAGCATTTT. The rearrangement joins TRBV2 to TRBJ1-5; D is unclear. V gave up 3 bases and J gave up 11 bases, with 14 bases separating them. In germline, CDR1 is SNHLY, CDR2 FYNNEI. CDR3 size: 13 residues.

J is TRBJ1-1 and V is TRBV10-3, with a weak D call TRBD1 (6 bases). The ends were cut back, 0 bases at V and 0 bases at J, with 8 bases in the middle. This CDR3 has 15 residues. Per germline, CDR1 ENHRY and CDR2 SYGVKD. This CDR3 is CAISESGGLNTEAFF. The CDR3 region has the DNA TGTGCCATCAGTGAGTCCGGGGGGCTGAACACTGAAGCTTTCTTT.

This clone was seen once. The rearrangement links TRBV25-1 to TRBJ1-2; 7 bases agree with TRBD1. V lost 7 bases, J lost 4 bases, and 9 bases stayed unmatched. Per germline, CDR1 MGHDK and CDR2 SYGVNS. This CDR3 is built from 14 residues. CDR3 coding DNA: TGTGCCAGCACCCCCACAGGGGATGGCTATGGCTACACCTTC. Protein: CASTPTGDGYGYTF.

This chain uses TRBV7-2 with TRBJ2-4, with 7 bases fitting TRBD1. Germline V gene lookup returns CDR1 SGHTA and CDR2 FQGNSA. The CDR3 length is 13 residues. The ends lost 1 base at V and 8 bases at J; junction bases unmatched: 2. Written as DNA, the CDR3 is TGTGCCAGCAGCTTAGACAGGGGTGACATTCAGTACTTC. As protein: CASSLDRGDIQYF.

The chain is built from TRBV3-1 (or the pseudogene TRBV3-2) and TRBJ2-7; D gene uncertain. This CDR3 spans 13 amino acids. Germline loops: CDR1 LGHDT, CDR2 YNNKEL (reference sequence). V gave up 3 bases and J gave up 0 bases, with 6 bases separating them. CDR3 coding DNA: TGTGCCAGCAGCCAGGACCCCTCCTACGAGCAGTACTTC. The encoded protein is CASSQDPSYEQYF.

The genes are TRBV7-6 and TRBJ2-1; 12 positions agree with TRBD2. The trim removed 5 bases at V and 5 bases at J, leaving 10 bases unmatched. Germline CDR1 and CDR2: SGHVS and FNYEAQ. CDR3 size: 17 residues. The CDR3 protein is CASSVRLAGGIHNEQFF. The CDR3 bases are TGTGCCAGCAGCGTACGCCTAGCGGGGGGGATACACAATGAGCAGTTCTTC.

This sequence joins TRBV9 and TRBJ2-2; the D is unclear. V dropped 0 bases and J dropped 6 bases, with 3 bases sitting between them. Per germline, CDR1 SGDLS and CDR2 YYNGEE. CDR3 size: 12 residues. The DNA of the CDR3 is TGTGCCAGCAGCGTAGACGCCGGGGAGCTGTTTTTT. It encodes CASSVDAGELFF.

The chain uses TRBV5-1 and TRBJ1-3; D may be TRBD1 (6 bases). CDR3 length: 16 residues. Germline V gene sequence: CDR1 SGHRS, CDR2 YFSETQ. Trimming cost V 3 bases and J 0 bases, with 13 bases left between them. In nucleotides, the CDR3 is TGCGCCAGCAGCTCCGTCGACAGGAGCTCTGGAAACACCATATATTTT. This encodes CASSSVDRSSGNTIYF. The full variable domain, its missing parts supplied by reference TRBV5-1 and TRBJ1-3, is KAGVTQTPRYLIKTRGQQVTLSCSPISGHRSVSWYQQTPGQGLQFLFEYFSETQRNKGNFPGRFSGRQFSNSRSEMNVSTLELGDSALYLCASSSVDRSSGNTIYFGEGSWLTVV.

The chain is built from TRBV27 and TRBJ1-2, with unresolved D. This CDR3 has 14 residues. Germline-derived CDR1 and CDR2 are MNHEY and SMNVEV (reference sequence). Trimming pared 3 bases from V and 2 bases from J, leaving 10 bases between. CDR3 amino acids: CASSFTRWNYGYTF. The DNA of the CDR3 is TGTGCCAGCAGTTTCACGAGGTGGAACTATGGCTACACCTTC.

The rearrangement joins TRBV24-1 to TRBJ1-2; TRBD1 is a possible D gene (5 bases). V lost 4 bases and J lost 7, with 15 bases in between. CDR3 length equals 14 residues. Germline V gives CDR1 KGHDR, CDR2 SFDVKD. CDR3 DNA: TGTGCCACCAGTGACCCCGACAGCCCATCTGGCTACACCTTC. Encoded protein: CATSDPDSPSGYTF.

The J gene is TRBJ1-6, the V gene TRBV9; D gene ambiguous. The V gene's germline CDR1 is SGDLS and CDR2 YYNGEE. This CDR3 has 12 amino acids. The ends were cut back, 3 bases at V and 12 bases at J, with 10 bases in the middle. CDR3 amino acids: CASSAVEGPLHF. The CDR3 region has the DNA TGTGCCAGCAGCGCCGTGGAGGGACCCCTCCACTTT.

The chain uses TRBV7-9 and TRBJ1-5, with a possible D match to TRBD1 (5 bases). V lost 1 base and J lost 9, with 25 bases in between. Germline V gives CDR1 SEHNR, CDR2 FQNEAQ (reference sequence). The CDR3 totals 18 residues. The CDR3 is CASSLDEERQPGWVPQHF. The CDR3 coding sequence is TGTGCCAGCAGCTTAGATGAGGAGCGACAGCCGGGATGGGTGCCCCAGCATTTT.

For the CDR3, the DNA is TGTGCCAGCAGCCAAGGAAAATCCCTTCTCCACTTT. Translation gives CASSQGKSLLHF. The rearrangement uses TRBV3-1 (or the pseudogene TRBV3-2) and TRBJ1-6; D is undetermined. The CDR3 is 12 residues long. The V end was cut by 1 base, the J end by 16 bases, with 11 bases between. CDR1 LGHDT and CDR2 YNNKEL come from the germline V gene (reference sequence).

The rearrangement uses TRBV10-3 and TRBJ2-7, with D possibly TRBD2 on 5 matching bases. CDR3 length: 12 residues. Germline assignment: CDR1 ENHRY and CDR2 SYGVKD. V was clipped by 5 bases and J by 6 bases, with 11 bases between them. Here the CDR3 DNA reads TGTGCCATCAGTTGGGAGTTCGGCGAGCAGTACTTC. It encodes CAISWEFGEQYF.

The V gene is TRBV5-1, the J gene TRBJ2-3; 12 nucleotides align to TRBD2. CDR1 and CDR2 from the germline V gene are SGHRS and YFSETQ. With 3 bases clipped from V and 3 bases from J, the junction kept 2 bases outside the gene matches. CDR3 length equals 15 residues. CDR3 loop: CASSWTSGETDTQYF. The CDR3 DNA reads as TGCGCCAGCAGCTGGACTAGCGGGGAAACAGATACGCAGTATTTT.

The V gene is TRBV3-1 (or the pseudogene TRBV3-2), the J gene TRBJ2-7, with a possible D match to TRBD2 (5 bases). Trimming shortened V by 1 base and J by 5 bases, and 15 bases separated the two germline ends. CDR1 and CDR2 from the germline V gene are LGHDT and YNNKEL (reference sequence). The CDR3 is 15 residues long. The CDR3 bases are TGTGCCAGCAGCCAAGGGGCGGACTTTCGCCACGAGCAGTACTTC. It encodes CASSQGADFRHEQYF.

The chain couples TRBV18 to TRBJ1-2; weak D call: TRBD1 (5 bases). The CDR3 contains 16 residues. Trimming took 0 bases from V and 4 from J, leaving 15 bases between them. The germline V gene has CDR1 KGHSH and CDR2 LQKENI. For the CDR3, the DNA is TGTGCCAGCTCACCACCCTCCGCAGGGCCTTTCTATGGCTACACCTTC. Residues: CASSPPSAGPFYGYTF.

V usage is TRBV10-3 and J usage is TRBJ2-3; TRBD2 matches 13 bases. The V gene's germline CDR1 is ENHRY and CDR2 SYGVKD. There are 17 residues in the CDR3. J was trimmed by 6 bases and V by 2 bases; bases with no gene match: 8. The CDR3 DNA follows: TGTGCCATCAGTGAGCCAACTAGCGGGGGGGCCTCGGATACGCAGTATTTT. It translates to CAISEPTSGGASDTQYF.

This clone was seen just once. J is TRBJ2-7 and V is TRBV15, with D perhaps TRBD1 (5 bases). CDR1 is LNHNV, CDR2 YYDKDF, per germline (reference sequence). The CDR3 consists of 14 residues. Trimming shortened V by 3 bases and J by 9 bases, and 18 bases separated the two germline ends. CDR3 amino acids: CATSSVQGALGQYF. The CDR3 nucleotides are TGTGCCACCAGCAGCGTCCAGGGTGCGTTAGGGCAGTACTTC.

This chain links TRBV27 with TRBJ2-1; D is unclear. CDR1 is MNHEY, CDR2 SMNVEV, per germline (reference sequence). This CDR3 has 14 residues. Between the trimmed V and J ends, which lost 5 bases and 9 bases, there was a span of 17 bases. CDR3 protein: CASSGRPERGEQFF. In DNA form, the CDR3 reads TGTGCCAGCAGTGGCCGGCCGGAACGCGGTGAGCAGTTCTTC.

The chain joins TRBV28 to TRBJ1-2, with D uncertain. The CDR3 is 15 amino acids. Looked up from germline, CDR1 is MDHEN and CDR2 is SYDVKM. Trimming removed 8 bases from V and 6 bases from J, with 22 bases in between. The DNA of the CDR3 is TGTGCCAGCCGCACTAGGGCAGGAGGTATAAATGGCTACACCTTC. Translating it yields CASRTRAGGINGYTF.